The rows below give T cell receptor beta chains drawn from one sample of a study of T cell responses to AZD1222 COVID-19 vaccine. Only in-frame clones appear in the TCRdb table, and some are missing; sequencing was by immunoSEQ multiplex PCR. This table holds about 160,000 clones, approximately 91% found once. The sequencing used peripheral blood, collected on day 0 of AZD1222 vaccination. The source of these receptors is an adult in good health. Both conserved end residues are part of each CDR3. The D gene is left open where the match is weak. Rows may omit the clone size; those that give it use once, few, many or a size class.

size,V,D,J,DNA,CDR3
-,TRBV5-4,TRBD1,TRBJ2-7,TGTGCCAGCAGCTTACCAACACAGGGGGCAGCCTACGAGCAGTACTTC,CASSLPTQGAAYEQYF
-,TRBV5-1,TRBD2,TRBJ2-1,TGCGCCAGCAGCGGGACTACCTTTAGGGATGAGCAGTTCTTC,CASSGTTFRDEQFF
-,TRBV7-9,TRBD1,TRBJ1-2,TGTGCCAGCAGCCCAACAGGGGAGCGCGGCTACACCTTC,CASSPTGERGYTF
-,TRBV28,TRBD1,TRBJ1-1,TGTGCCAGCATCCTAGGGGGGACAGGGTACACTGAAGCTTTCTTT,CASILGGTGYTEAFF
once,TRBV28,-,TRBJ1-1,TGTGCCAGCAGTCTCACAGCCGGGACTGAAGCTTTCTTT,CASSLTAGTEAFF
-,TRBV6-6,-,TRBJ2-7,TGTGCCAGCAGTGCGCCCCCCGGGTCGGACTACGAGCAGTACTTC,CASSAPPGSDYEQYF
-,TRBV6-1,-,TRBJ1-1,TGTGCCAGCAGTGAAAACGGGGGACTGAACACTGAAGCTTTCTTT,CASSENGGLNTEAFF
once,TRBV13,-,TRBJ2-1,TGTGCCAGCAGCTCTATTTCCGGGACATCCTACAATGAGCAGTTCTTC,CASSSISGTSYNEQFF
once,TRBV28,-,TRBJ1-2,TGTGCCAGCAGTTTATGGACAGGAGCTAACTATGGCTACACCTTC,CASSLWTGANYGYTF
-,TRBV6-5,-,TRBJ1-6,TGTGCCAGCACATTAACAGCTGGGAATAATTCACCCCTCCACTTT,CASTLTAGNNSPLHF
-,TRBV6-5,-,TRBJ1-1,TGTGCCAGTTTCTCTACTGAAGCTTTCTTT,CASFSTEAFF
-,TRBV5-5,TRBD1,TRBJ1-1,TGTGCCAGCAGCTTGGGACAGGGCCGGAACACTGAAGCTTTCTTT,CASSLGQGRNTEAFF
-,TRBV7-8,-,TRBJ1-1,TGTGCCAGCAGCTTAACTAATCCGAACACTGAAGCTTTCTTT,CASSLTNPNTEAFF
-,TRBV28,TRBD1,TRBJ2-7,TGTGCCAGCAGTGGACCGGGACAGGGAAGTCCCTACGAGCAGTACTTC,CASSGPGQGSPYEQYF
-,TRBV1,-,TRBJ1-5,TGCACCAGCAGCCAAGATATTCACAGGGGCGCATATAGCAATCAGCCCCAGCATTTT,CTSSQDIHRGAYSNQPQHF
-,TRBV18,-,TRBJ1-2,TGTGCCAGCTCATCGGACTTCAGAAGCGGGACAAATGGCTACACCTTC,CASSSDFRSGTNGYTF
few,TRBV19,-,TRBJ2-7,TGTGCCAGTAGTATAGGGCACGGGTCCTACGAGCAGTACTTC,CASSIGHGSYEQYF
-,TRBV6-1,-,TRBJ2-5,TGTGCCAGCAGTGAAGTCCCGGATGAGACCCAGTACTTC,CASSEVPDETQYF
once,TRBV7-9,-,TRBJ1-1,TGTGCCAGCAGCTTAGCCTCCCAGGGAGGTGAAGCTTTCTTT,CASSLASQGGEAFF
-,TRBV5-6,-,TRBJ1-1,TGTGCCAGCAGCTTGAAAGGGAACACTGAAGCTTTCTTT,CASSLKGNTEAFF
-,TRBV6-5,-,TRBJ1-5,TGTGCCAGCAGTTACGACAGCAATCAGCCCCAGCATTTT,CASSYDSNQPQHF
-,TRBV7-3,-,TRBJ2-7,TGTGCCAGCAGCTTAACGCCAGCCGAACCCTACGAGCAGTACTTC,CASSLTPAEPYEQYF
-,TRBV6-5,-,TRBJ1-6,TGTGCCAGCAGTTCCGCCGGGACACCCAGATCACCCCTCCACTTT,CASSSAGTPRSPLHF
-,TRBV28,TRBD2,TRBJ2-3,TGTGCCAGCAGTTTATCGGGAGGGGGCACAGATACGCAGTATTTT,CASSLSGGGTDTQYF
-,TRBV4-2,TRBD2,TRBJ2-1,TGTGCCAGCAGCCCCAGGACTAGCGGGGGTGGAAGTTCCTACAATGAGCAGTTCTTC,CASSPRTSGGGSSYNEQFF
-,TRBV19,-,TRBJ1-5,TGTGCCAGCAGCACCGGGACATCAAGCAATCAGCCCCAGCATTTT,CASSTGTSSNQPQHF
-,TRBV5-8,-,TRBJ2-7,TGTGCCAGCAGCTTGTGGAAGACAGAGGTCGCCTACGAGCAGTACTTC,CASSLWKTEVAYEQYF
once,TRBV18,TRBD1,TRBJ1-2,TGTGCCAGCTCACCACTCCCTGTCGGGACAGGGGATTATGGCTACACCTTC,CASSPLPVGTGDYGYTF
-,TRBV15,-,TRBJ1-2,TGTGCCACCAGCAGAGATGGAAACGGACGGTATGGCTACACCTTC,CATSRDGNGRYGYTF
-,TRBV27,-,TRBJ1-1,TGTGCCTCAAGGAGAGCTAACACTGAAGCTTTCTTT,CASRRANTEAFF
-,TRBV4-3,TRBD1,TRBJ1-2,TGCGCCAGCAGCCAAGCCGACCGGGACAGGGAATATGGCTACACCTTC,CASSQADRDREYGYTF
-,TRBV19,-,TRBJ2-3,TGTGCCAGTAGTAGACTAAGCACAGATACGCAGTATTTT,CASSRLSTDTQYF
few,TRBV5-6,TRBD1,TRBJ1-2,TGTGCTGCTGGGACAGGCGACTATGGCTACACCTTC,CAAGTGDYGYTF
-,TRBV6-2/TRBV6-3,-,TRBJ1-5,TGTGCCAGCAGTTCTCCTGCCAGCAATCAGCCCCAGCATTTT,CASSSPASNQPQHF
few,TRBV7-6,TRBD1,TRBJ2-1,TGTGCCAGCAGACAAGACGACAGGGCAGGGCTCAATGAGCAGTTCTTC,CASRQDDRAGLNEQFF
-,TRBV29-1,-,TRBJ1-2,TGCAGCGTTGAATTTTGGGGGAACTATGGCTACACCTTC,CSVEFWGNYGYTF
-,TRBV5-4,TRBD1,TRBJ1-2,TGTGCCAGCAGCCTGGGACAGTCTAACTATGGCTACACCTTC,CASSLGQSNYGYTF
-,TRBV29-1,-,TRBJ1-6,TGCAGCGCGCATCTTCAGGGTTGGCACTCGGCCCTCCACTTT,CSAHLQGWHSALHF
once,TRBV25-1,TRBD1,TRBJ1-3,TGTGCCAGCAGGGGGACAGGGGAAGGAAACACCATATATTTT,CASRGTGEGNTIYF
-,TRBV27,-,TRBJ1-1,TGTGCCAGCAGTCTTAGTCCCCAGGGAAAGGACACTGAAGCTTTCTTT,CASSLSPQGKDTEAFF
-,TRBV14,-,TRBJ1-2,TGTGCCAGCAGCCAAGTTACAGCAGGCTATGGCTACACCTTC,CASSQVTAGYGYTF
-,TRBV4-3,-,TRBJ1-4,TGCGCCAGCAGCCAAGACTCTAGGGGGGGAACTAATGAAAAACTGTTTTTT,CASSQDSRGGTNEKLFF
-,TRBV6-1,-,TRBJ1-5,TGTGCCAGCAGTGAAGGGCAATGGACGAATAGCAATCAGCCCCAGCATTTT,CASSEGQWTNSNQPQHF
-,TRBV9,-,TRBJ1-2,TGTGCCAGCAGCGCCCCAGAGGGTAGGGGGAGGAGTGGCTACACCTTC,CASSAPEGRGRSGYTF
-,TRBV10-3,TRBD1,TRBJ2-7,TGTGCCATCAGTGGCAGGGGGCGTTTCGAAGAGGGCTACGAGCAGTACTTC,CAISGRGRFEEGYEQYF
once,TRBV28,-,TRBJ1-1,TGTGCCAGCAGTTTATATGGACAGAACACTGAAGCTTTCTTT,CASSLYGQNTEAFF
-,TRBV28,-,TRBJ1-5,TGTGCCACGGTACCCGGGACACATGATAGCAATCAGCCCCAGCATTTT,CATVPGTHDSNQPQHF
once,TRBV11-3,TRBD1,TRBJ1-1,TGTGCCAGCAGCCCCGGACAGGGGCTGAACACTGAAGCTTTCTTT,CASSPGQGLNTEAFF
-,TRBV30,-,TRBJ1-2,TGTGCCTGGAGTAGAGGGGACTATGGCTACACCTTC,CAWSRGDYGYTF
once,TRBV9,TRBD1,TRBJ2-7,TGTGCCAGCAGCGTAGGGGACAGGGTCGGCGAGCAGTACTTC,CASSVGDRVGEQYF
-,TRBV6-5,-,TRBJ1-3,TGTGCCAGCAGTTACCGCGGGGAGGCCCGGACGGACACCATATATTTT,CASSYRGEARTDTIYF
once,TRBV4-3,-,TRBJ1-2,TGCGCCAGCAGCCAACGGGACGCCGCTGGCTACACCTTC,CASSQRDAAGYTF
-,TRBV28,-,TRBJ1-4,TGTGCCAGCAGTCCGAGGGGTGTAGCTAATGAAAAACTGTTTTTT,CASSPRGVANEKLFF
-,TRBV9,-,TRBJ2-7,TGTGCCAGCAGCGTAGGATTATGGGACGAGCAGTACTTC,CASSVGLWDEQYF
-,TRBV6-5,TRBD1,TRBJ2-7,TGTGCCAGCAGTCGGGACAGTTACTACGAGCAGTACTTC,CASSRDSYYEQYF
-,TRBV28,TRBD1,TRBJ1-2,TGTGCCAGCAGCCAAGGACAGGCTTCAACCCGCTATGGCTACACCTTC,CASSQGQASTRYGYTF
-,TRBV27,-,TRBJ1-5,TGTGCCAGCAGTTCGACAGTCGCGGGCCAGCCCCAGCATTTT,CASSSTVAGQPQHF
-,TRBV7-2,-,TRBJ2-7,TGTGCCAGCAGCTTAGCGAGACGGGGAAACGAGCAGTACTTC,CASSLARRGNEQYF
-,TRBV5-5,-,TRBJ2-7,TGTGCCAGCAGCTTGACACTCCTCTACGAGCAGTACTTC,CASSLTLLYEQYF
-,TRBV5-1,TRBD1,TRBJ2-3,TGCGCCAGCAGCTTGGAAGGCAGGGGGCCAGATACGCAGTATTTT,CASSLEGRGPDTQYF